This T cell receptor beta chain was identified in a study of stem cell transplantation in POMP-related autoinflammatory disease. At the level of the study: Before transplant, CD4+ T cells skewed naive and CD8+ proportions were low. Neutrophil and platelet engraftment from the graft donor was 100% through one year after transplant. Study-wide findings and caveats: Patients with PRAID showed a restricted number of unique TRB V-J gene pairings.

Germline-derived CDR1 and CDR2 are SGHTA and FQGTGA. The CDR3 length is 17 residues. After removal of 5 bases from V and 0 bases from J, the junction contained 10 bases not matched to a gene. Profiling relied on immunoSEQ multiplex PCR, and the TCRdb table lists in-frame clones only, not all of them. The data show roughly 68,000 clones, roughly 93% seen once. PRAID featured immunodeficiency plus autoinflammation. Points on this clone: The antigen is not known.

The chain carries TRBV7-3 and TRBJ2-5; TRBD2 aligns across 9 bases. The TCR sequence derives from a human patient with POMP-related autoinflammation and immune dysregulation (PRAID). Part of the T cells may come from the graft donor. The sample was CD4+ T cells from PBMCs, taken after stem cell transplantation. This chain's CDR3 is CASSRGRVIGYQETQYF. The CDR3 DNA reads as TGTGCCAGCAGCCGCGGGAGGGTCATCGGGTACCAAGAGACCCAGTACTTC. Based on the CDR3 plus reference TRBV7-3 and TRBJ2-5, the full variable domain is GAGVSQTPSNKVTEKGKYVELRCDPISGHTALYWYRQSLGQGPEFLIYFQGTGAADDSGLPNDRFFAVRPEGSVSTLKIQRTERGDSAVYLCASSRGRVIGYQETQYFGPGTRLLVL.